This T cell receptor (beta chain) was obtained from a study of blood T cell repertoires in COVID-19 (dated by TCRdb to 2018 to 2020). Concerning the study at large: Samples covering the acute and convalescent phases of COVID-19 were provided by collaborators in the United States, Italy and Spain. The material from the prospective study consisted of cDNA or gDNA derived from T cells, B-cell-depleted T cells, or PBMCs. The dataset comprised deeply sampled blood TCRbeta repertoires from subjects exposed to, actively infected with, or recovered from COVID-19. A freely available public database, intended as a resource for researchers studying the immune response to SARS-CoV-2, is where the repertoires were released. The samples were drawn from two sources: the first 160 participants of the ongoing ImmuneRACE study, and 1,000 to 1,500 subjects contributed by 6 global collaborators. Sample metadata almost always included a de-identified subject ID, COVID-19 status, age in years and sex. Where available, HLA class I and class II types were taken from metadata supplied by the sample provider and were not determined by assay-based typing. What the authors observed across the whole study: The amount of clinical and demographic metadata varied by source and participant and was provided uncurated.

TCRbeta CDR3 regions were amplified from genomic DNA using the immunoSEQ Assay, a bias-controlled multiplex PCR. The authors processed their data as follows. The number of nucleated cells in each sample was estimated from the amplification of reference gene primers within the assay. Sequence reads were collapsed and filtered to measure the absolute abundance of every unique TCRbeta CDR3 rearrangement. For each sample, productive Simpson clonality was calculated as the square root of Simpson's diversity index across productive rearrangements. The clones in this table, taken by TCRdb from immuneACCESS, are in-frame only. Not every clone is retained; where verified, under half of the shortfall comes from an unresolved V gene, and the cause of the rest is unknown. V, J and clone size reflect that table, while D and trimming were determined from the DNA. In this sample the table shows about 240,000 clones, 88% of which occur a single time. The top ten hold under 0.95% of the sample.

The germline V end is reduced by 4 bases and the J end by 7 bases; junction bases left unmatched: 7. Based on the germline V gene, the CDR1 and CDR2 sequences are KGHSY and FQNENV. Taken from cysteine to phenylalanine, the CDR3 has 16 residues. The entry retains the CDR3 DNA only, 48 bases that are in frame from base 1. Whole blood was collected in K2EDTA tubes by collaborating institutions according to the institutions' own protocols. For TCRbeta analysis, collaborators shipped samples in one of three forms: frozen whole blood, isolated PBMCs, or DNA extracted from either of those sample types. The count of this clone is one. It has no known antigen specificity. There are no base qualities to consult, and no much larger clone falls within one base.

The rearrangement combines TRBV16 with TRBJ1-6; 10 bases in between match TRBD1. The sample consisted of peripheral blood. The clonotype originates from a woman aged 25 to 45 with acute or convalescent COVID-19. In nucleotide form, the sequence is TGTGCCAGCAGCCTCCGGGACAGGGGAGGGAATTCACCCCTCCACTTT. Translated, it gives CASSLRDRGGNSPLHF. Joined to the reference TRBV16 and TRBJ1-6 proteins, this CDR3 gives the full variable domain: GEEVAQTPKHLVRGEGQKAKLYCAPIKGHSYVFWYQQVLKNEFKFLISFQNENVFDETGMPKERFSAKCLPNSPCSLEIQATKLEDSAVYFCASSLRDRGGNSPLHFGNGTRLTVT.